The 19 T cell receptor beta chains below come from one sample, sequenced in a study of Graves' ophthalmopathy and Graves' hyperthyroidism. RNA transcripts were the source from which TCR beta CDR3 regions were amplified. In the first round, RT-PCR was carried out with HTBI primers, and a multiplex PCR formed the second round. TCRdb used MiXCR to reprocess the multiplex PCR reads, holding one entry per CDR3 protein. The sample shows around 1,000,000 distinct CDR3 sequences, roughly 35% of them seen only once. Material for sequencing was peripheral blood or thyroid tissue (not recorded which). The receptor source for this set is an adult man with Graves' hyperthyroidism.

DNA of the CDR3: TGTGCCATTGGTAGGGTGGCAGCTGAAGCTTTCTTT. It translates to CAIGRVAAEAFF. This chain links TRBV2 with TRBJ1-1; D gene unclear. The CDR3 is 12 residues long. From germline, CDR1 is SNHLY and CDR2 FYNNEI. Trimming cost V 10 bases and J 6 bases, with 15 bases left between them. Full variable domain (rest looked up from reference TRBV2 and TRBJ1-1): EPEVTQTPSHQVTQMGQEVILRCVPISNHLYFYWYRQILGQKVEFLVSFYNNEISEKSEIFDDQFSVERPDGSNFTLKIRSTKLEDSAMYFCAIGRVAAEAFFGQGTRLTVV.

J is TRBJ1-5 and V is TRBV5-1; D remains unclear. With 0 bases removed from V and 9 bases from J, the gap between germline ends came to 7 bases. The CDR3 spans 12 residues. Germline values: CDR1 SGHRS, CDR2 YFSETQ. CDR3 sequence (DNA): TGCGCCAGCAGCTTGGACGGGCGGCCCCAGCATTTT. It translates to CASSLDGRPQHF.

This clonotype has at least ten counts. The J gene is TRBJ2-7, the V gene TRBV14, with a tentative D call TRBD1 (5 bases). Germline V CDR1 and CDR2: SGHDN, FVKESK. The CDR3 loop spans 12 amino acids. The V end was cut by 4 bases, the J end by 6 bases, with 10 bases between. In DNA, the CDR3 is TGTGCCAGCAGCCTCGCAGGGCTCGAGCAGTACTTC. As protein: CASSLAGLEQYF. Full variable domain (remainder filled in from reference TRBV14 and TRBJ2-7): EAGVTQFPSHSVIEKGQTVTLRCDPISGHDNLYWYRRVMGKEIKFLLHFVKESKQDESGMPNNRFLAERTGGTYSTLKVQPAELEDSGVYFCASSLAGLEQYFGPGTRLTVT.

The count of this clonotype is one. The rearrangement links TRBV12-3 or TRBV12-4 to TRBJ1-3; D gene unclear. This CDR3 is 14 amino acids long. The V gene lost 6 bases and the J gene lost 1 base, with 10 bases spanning the gap. The CDR3 region has the DNA TGTGCCAGCAGGGGTTATATATCTGGAAACACCATATATTTT. It yields the protein CASRGYISGNTIYF.

The chain couples TRBV10-3 to TRBJ2-5; D is unresolved. The CDR3 has 13 amino acids. Looked up from germline, CDR1 is ENHRY and CDR2 is SYGVKD. Trimming stripped 9 bases from V and 5 bases from J, with 16 bases between. Written as DNA, the CDR3 is TGTGCCATTACCAGTCAGGTCGATGAGACCCAGTACTTC. It yields the protein CAITSQVDETQYF.

This chain links TRBV20-1 with TRBJ1-2; possible D gene TRBD1, 6 bases. The CDR3 has 14 amino acids. Looked up from germline, CDR1 is DFQATT and CDR2 is SNEGSKA (reference sequence). V was trimmed by 5 bases and J by 5 bases, leaving 18 bases between them. The chain's CDR3 is CSAGAGTKDYGYTF. CDR3 DNA: TGCAGTGCTGGGGCAGGGACAAAGGATTATGGCTACACCTTC.

The sample holds a few counts of this clonotype. The gene calls are TRBV7-6 and TRBJ2-7, with a weak D call TRBD2 (5 bases). In germline, CDR1 is SGHVS, CDR2 FNYEAQ. Trimming took off 5 bases at V and 0 bases at J, with 14 bases between the two ends. This CDR3 contains 15 residues. CDR3 residues: CASSQHEGGSYEQYF. For the CDR3, the DNA is TGTGCCAGCAGCCAACACGAGGGTGGCTCCTACGAGCAGTACTTC. The full variable domain, with the rest looked up from reference TRBV7-6 and TRBJ2-7, is GAGVSQSPRYKVTKRGQDVALRCDPISGHVSLYWYRQALGQGPEFLTYFNYEAQQDKSGLPNDRFSAERPEGSISTLTIQRTEQRDSAMYRCASSQHEGGSYEQYFGPGTRLTVT.

The V call is TRBV3-1, the J call TRBJ1-3; D gene ambiguous. CDR1 is LGHDT, CDR2 YNNKEL, per germline (reference sequence). This CDR3 is built from 14 residues. Trimming stripped 1 base from V and 5 bases from J, with 9 bases between. CDR3 sequence: CASSQGRSRNTIYF. The CDR3 DNA is TGTGCCAGCAGCCAAGGCAGAAGCCGAAACACCATATATTTT.

This chain uses TRBV7-3 with TRBJ1-3; the D gene is possibly TRBD1 (5 bases). CDR1 and CDR2 from the germline V gene are SGHTA and FQGTGA. Trimming removed 8 bases from V and 3 bases from J, with 20 bases in between. The CDR3 runs to 16 residues. CDR3 protein: CASQSVGGGFGNTIYF. The CDR3 bases are TGTGCCAGCCAGTCGGTCGGGGGAGGATTTGGAAACACCATATATTTT.

The genes are TRBV7-8 and TRBJ2-5; TRBD1 is a possible D gene (6 bases). Germline-derived CDR1 and CDR2 are SGHVS and FQNEAQ. The CDR3 totals 11 residues. The CDR3 is CAGQPEETQYF. As DNA, the CDR3 is TGTGCTGGACAGCCTGAAGAGACCCAGTACTTC. Variable domain in full (rest from reference TRBV7-8 and TRBJ2-5): GAGVSQSPRYKVAKRGQDVALRCDPISGHVSLFWYQQALGQGPEFLTYFQNEAQLDKSGLPSDRFFAERPEGSVSTLKIQRTQQEDSAVYLCAGQPEETQYFGPGTRLLVL.

The V gene is TRBV10-3, the J gene TRBJ1-1; 7 bases are shared with TRBD1. With 6 bases clipped from V and 5 bases from J, the junction kept 12 bases outside the gene matches. Germline-derived CDR1 and CDR2 are ENHRY and SYGVKD. CDR3 length: 15 amino acids. The CDR3 DNA sequence: TGTGCCATCAGCGCAGGGGGGACGGGGAATACTGAAGCTTTCTTT. The encoded protein is CAISAGGTGNTEAFF.

Worth noting for this clonotype: A single base separates this from a much larger clone, so it may be a read error. Because it lacks the conserved phenylalanine or tryptophan at the end, this CDR3 is likely a read error. The CDR3, as DNA: TGTGCCAGCAGCTGGCAGCGGGAGAGTCGGATAGAGCAGTACCTC. As protein: CASSWQRESRIEQYL. V gene TRBV7-2 combines with J gene TRBJ2-7, with 8 bases that match TRBD2. There are 15 residues in the CDR3. Germline V lookup: CDR1 SGHTA, CDR2 FQGNSA. Trimming removed 4 bases from V and 7 bases from J; junction bases left unmatched: 12.

Many counts were recorded for this clonotype. This rearrangement joins TRBV7-9 to TRBJ2-5; 10 bases are a match to TRBD2. CDR3 length: 13 amino acids. Germline CDR1 reads SEHNR; CDR2 reads FQNEAQ (reference sequence). The ends lost 8 bases at V and 5 bases at J; junction bases unmatched: 5. This chain's CDR3 is CASLAGDFETQYF. The DNA of the CDR3 is TGTGCCAGCCTAGCGGGGGACTTCGAGACCCAGTACTTC. Using reference TRBV7-9 and TRBJ2-5 for the parts outside the CDR3, the full variable domain is DTGVSQNPRHKITKRGQNVTFRCDPISEHNRLYWYRQTLGQGPEFLTYFQNEAQLEKSRLLSDRFSAERPKGSFSTLEIQRTEQGDSAMYLCASLAGDFETQYFGPGTRLLVL.

This clonotype was seen ten or more times. This chain joins TRBV7-2 and TRBJ2-7, with 8 bases lining up with TRBD1. Trimming at V came to 5 bases and at J to 6 bases, leaving 6 bases not matched to a gene. The CDR3 totals 13 residues. The germline CDR1 and CDR2 sequences are SGHTA and FQGNSA. This CDR3 is CASSRGQGGEQYF. Written as DNA, the CDR3 is TGTGCCAGCAGCCGTGGACAGGGAGGCGAGCAGTACTTC.

This clonotype has a handful of counts. Here the CDR3 reads CASSERGQSNQPQYF. The DNA for the CDR3 is TGTGCCAGCAGTGAACGGGGGCAGTCCAATCAGCCCCAGTACTTC. V is TRBV2 and J is TRBJ2-5; D tentatively fits TRBD1 or TRBD2 (6 bases each). V lost 2 bases to trimming and J lost 9 bases, with 19 bases between them. The germline V gene has CDR1 SNHLY and CDR2 FYNNEI. The CDR3 sequence is 15 residues long.

About this clonotype: A much bigger clone sits one base away, suggesting this may be a read error. The gene calls are TRBV4-1 and TRBJ2-7, with unresolved D. Germline V lookup: CDR1 MGHRA, CDR2 YSYEKL. CDR3 size: 13 residues. The CDR3 DNA reads as TGCACCAGCAGCCAATATTACGCCTACGAGCAGTACTTC. It specifies CTSSQYYAYEQYF.

Comments on this clonotype: It may be a read error: a sequence one base away is much more abundant. CDR3 loop: CASSVATGGRNTTYF. Here the CDR3 DNA reads TGTGCCAGCAGCGTAGCTACGGGAGGCCGAAACACCACATATTTT. This sequence joins TRBV9 and TRBJ1-3, with D hard to call. The CDR3 spans 15 residues. Per germline, CDR1 SGDLS and CDR2 YYNGEE.

This clonotype has ten or more counts. V is TRBV12-3 or TRBV12-4 and J is TRBJ2-7, with TRBD2 matching over 8 bases. V lost 6 bases to trimming and J lost 3 bases; unmatched junction nucleotides: 10. The CDR3 runs 15 residues. CDR3 sequence reads: CASSRQRENNYEQYF. For the CDR3, the DNA is TGTGCCAGCAGCCGTCAGCGGGAGAACAACTACGAGCAGTACTTC.

Remarks on this clonotype: This sequence may be a read error, since a much larger clone differs from it by one base. This chain connects TRBV29-1 to TRBJ2-7, with TRBD1 matching over 10 bases. The CDR3 spans 15 residues. Germline CDR1 is SQVTM and CDR2 is ANQGSEA. CDR3: CSVEVTGQGSYKQYF. The CDR3 coding sequence is TGCAGCGTTGAAGTAACGGGACAGGGGTCCTACAAGCAGTACTTC.